This is a list of T cell receptor beta chains from one sample in a study of somatic mutations in cytotoxic T cells in rheumatoid arthritis. Data came from immunoSEQ multiplex PCR; TCRdb stores just in-frame clones and leaves some out. In the table there are thousands of clones, approximately 75% of which are singletons. Here the sequenced sample was CD8+ T cells sorted from blood, taken at a follow-up visit. These TCRs come from a woman aged 70-85 years with rheumatoid arthritis. Both conserved end residues are part of each CDR3. Each record gives: V gene, J gene, CDR3 protein.

TRBV29-1	TRBJ2-7	CSVEGTGDSSYEQYF
TRBV9	TRBJ2-1	CASSGERLEQFF
TRBV11-2	TRBJ1-4	CASKRADRANEKLFF
TRBV27	TRBJ1-4	CASSSLQQTNEKLFF
TRBV11-3	TRBJ2-5	CASSLDSSNQETQYF
TRBV5-6	TRBJ2-3	CASSARPSGSLDTQYF
TRBV6-5	TRBJ2-5	CASSYSIGQGAETQYF
TRBV7-9	TRBJ1-6	CASSLVGTGDYNSPLHF
TRBV6-1	TRBJ2-3	CASSEGGAADTQYF
TRBV28	TRBJ2-7	CASRPGQGTERPYEQYF
TRBV5-1	TRBJ2-3	CASSDPGQRTTDTQYF
TRBV4-1	TRBJ1-5	CASSQGRTGNQPQHF
TRBV10-3	TRBJ2-7	CAISDPGTGWYEQYF
TRBV5-5	TRBJ2-6	CASVWCVSHKVGTF
TRBV10-3	TRBJ2-2	CAITPTSGVNTGELFF
TRBV19	TRBJ1-4	CASRTGAGEKLFF
TRBV28	TRBJ1-5	CASSLGRGPNQPQHF
TRBV10-1	TRBJ1-5	CASSESPDQPQHF
TRBV4-1	TRBJ2-1	CASSQPGQGWLKNEQFF
TRBV5-6	TRBJ2-3	CASSLWGLGTDTQYF
TRBV19	TRBJ2-7	CASSIVPGRTDYEQYF
TRBV11-2	TRBJ2-5	CASSSRQDQETQYF